The clone carrying this TCR beta chain showed up many times. TCRdb ran MiXCR on the PCR reads. The sample contains 15,000 to 20,000 clones, 28% of which appear only once. Germline values: CDR1 MDHEN, CDR2 SYDVKM. The CDR3 totals 14 residues. V lost 5 bases to trimming and J lost 5 bases; unmatched junction nucleotides: 8. This sample is part of a study of metastatic and nonmetastatic thyroid tumors. No patient had received any treatment before thyroid surgery. V gene TRBV28 combines with J gene TRBJ1-2, with TRBD1 identical over 7 bases. The sample taken for sequencing was tumor tissue. This clonotype originated in a female donor with papillary thyroid cancer or a benign thyroid nodule (not recorded which). Some clones in this sample may be carry-over from other donors' samples. The CDR3 spells CASSVRGSKYGYTF. CDR3 nucleotides: TGTGCCAGCAGTGTCAGGGGGTCGAAGTATGGCTACACCTTC.